The sequence of this TCR beta chain was determined in a study of cytomegalovirus exposure and HLA in healthy donors. The sample holds a few counts of this clone. The antigen is undetermined. General observations from the study: Being productive about 87% or about 30% of the time was typical of most TCR beta V segments in an earlier analysis. In a later analysis, V- and J-gene trimming of beta chains associated with a DCLRE1C missense variant, replicated independently.

PCR primers comprised 60 Vbeta and 13 Jbeta primers. Assay: immunoSEQ multiplex PCR; the TCRdb copy retains only in-frame clones and omits some. The sample lists 150,000 to 200,000 clones, 70% to 80% occurring once. Germline CDR1 reads MNHEY; CDR2 reads SVGAGI. V was cut by 0 bases and J by 6 bases, with 10 bases left in between. This CDR3 contains 14 residues. This cohort consisted of healthy bone marrow donors. Donors were ostensibly healthy at sampling, although undocumented immune exposures were probable. The V and J genes are TRBV6-5 and TRBJ2-3; TRBD2 might be the D (6 bases). Sequencing used PBMCs. This TCR came from a male donor in good health and CMV-seronegative. The CDR3 reads CASSYSRREDTQYF. CDR3 sequence (DNA): TGTGCCAGCAGTTACTCGAGGAGGGAGGATACGCAGTATTTT.